Presented here are 8 T cell receptor beta chains from one specimen sequenced in a study of blood T cells in healthy people across ages. A sample-barcoded 5' primer and a J-beta primer mix were used in a second PCR of about 7 to 12 cycles. In TCRdb, the 5' RACE reads were re-called with MiXCR into one record per CDR3 protein. The table includes about 810,000 distinct CDR3 sequences, around 36% detected once. Sequenced input: blood. These receptors were taken from a man younger than 30 in good health.

The J gene is TRBJ1-5, the V gene TRBV28; 10 bases fit TRBD1. The CDR3 has 17 residues. The germline V gene encodes CDR1 MDHEN and CDR2 SYDVKM. J was trimmed by 9 bases and V by 7 bases; bases with no gene match: 18. CDR3 in amino acids: CASILSGTGVRRGPQHF. CDR3 nucleotide sequence: TGTGCCAGCATCTTATCCGGGACAGGGGTCCGGCGAGGGCCCCAGCATTTT.

This clonotype was seen only a few times. J is TRBJ2-1 and V is TRBV20-1, with 8 bases matching TRBD2. Germline V CDR1 and CDR2: DFQATT, SNEGSKA (reference sequence). There are 13 residues in the CDR3. The V segment lost 7 bases and the J segment 4 bases; nucleotides outside the gene matches: 6. CDR3 bases: TGCAGTGTACACCAGCGGGGGTACAATGAGCAGTTCTTC. This encodes CSVHQRGYNEQFF.

The chain couples TRBV20-1 to TRBJ2-3; the D is unclear. CDR1 is DFQATT and CDR2 is SNEGSKA in the germline V gene (reference sequence). The V end was cut by 5 bases, the J end by 3 bases, with 9 bases between. The CDR3 has 12 residues. Here the CDR3 DNA reads TGCAGTGCTGTGATCGGAACAGATACGCAGTATTTT. Residues: CSAVIGTDTQYF.

The chain recombines TRBV5-1 with TRBJ1-6, with 7 bases that match TRBD1. Per germline, CDR1 SGHRS and CDR2 YFSETQ. CDR3 length equals 13 residues. The V segment lost 5 bases and the J segment 7 bases; nucleotides outside the gene matches: 3. The CDR3 DNA follows: TGCGCCAGCAGGCGGGACAGCAATTCACCCCTCCACTTT. Translated, it gives CASRRDSNSPLHF.

At least ten counts were recorded for this clonotype. The V gene is TRBV4-3, the J gene TRBJ2-3; D remains unclear. Trimming cost V 1 base and J 3 bases, with 8 bases left between them. Germline CDR1 LGHNA, CDR2 YSLEER. This CDR3 contains 14 residues. The CDR3 bases are TGCGCCAGCAGCCAAGGGGTGATGACAGATACGCAGTATTTT. As protein: CASSQGVMTDTQYF.

This clonotype has just one count. The gene calls are TRBV27 and TRBJ1-2, with TRBD1 as a possible D gene (6 bases). The CDR3 has 15 residues. Germline loops: CDR1 MNHEY, CDR2 SMNVEV (reference sequence). V was trimmed by 0 bases and J by 2 bases, leaving 10 bases between them. The CDR3 nucleotides read TGTGCCAGCAGTTTATCGAATGGGGGCAACTATGGCTACACCTTC. Amino acids: CASSLSNGGNYGYTF.

The chain has TRBV6-2 or TRBV6-3 and TRBJ2-2; 9 bases are a match to TRBD1. V lost 4 bases and J lost 6; bases outside the gene matches: 6. The CDR3 extends over 15 amino acids. Germline V gene sequence: CDR1 MNHEY, CDR2 SVGEGT. CDR3 bases: TGTGCCAGCAGTTGGACAGGGGTTGTCGCCGGGGAGCTGTTTTTT. Encoded protein: CASSWTGVVAGELFF.

This clonotype was picked up a small number of times. This chain uses TRBV12-3 or TRBV12-4 with TRBJ1-2; maybe TRBD1 (5 bases). The V end was cut by 4 bases, the J end by 7 bases, with 19 bases between. The CDR3 consists of 15 residues. The CDR3, as DNA: TGTGCCAGCAGTTCCTCGAGGGGTGACGGTCGTGGCTACACCTTC. It codes for CASSSSRGDGRGYTF.